This T cell receptor beta chain was profiled in a study of technical replicates of blood from a few donors. From germline, CDR1 is SSHAT and CDR2 FNYEAQ (reference sequence). V was cut by 3 bases and J by 4 bases, with 12 bases left in between. This CDR3 spans 14 amino acids. Sequencing was performed with immunoSEQ multiplex PCR; in TCRdb, only in-frame clones are kept and a portion is missing. The sample includes some 77,000 clones, roughly 90% of them seen just once. Input material: T cells isolated from PBMCs. V gene TRBV7-7 combines with J gene TRBJ2-5; TRBD1 might be the D (6 bases). This receptor was identified in a human donor in good health. Here the CDR3 reads CASSFPDRTETQYF. In nucleotides, the CDR3 is TGTGCCAGCAGCTTCCCGGACAGAACAGAGACCCAGTACTTC.